This entry describes one TCR beta chain. As yet, its antigen is unknown. The donors belonged to the roughly 110-subject validation cohort, separate from the roughly 650-subject first cohort. This record comes from a study of cytomegalovirus exposure and HLA in healthy donors. The CDR3 runs 17 residues. Losses at the gene ends were 4 bases for V and 4 bases for J; bases not matched to a gene: 14. Germline values: CDR1 SGHAT, CDR2 FQNNGV. Study-wide results and caveats: Subsequent analysis found a tendency for first-cohort TCR clusters to co-occur within the 95 to 150 validation repertoires. TCR beta chains numbering about 160 were designated cytomegalovirus-associated. Rarity characterized most TCR sequences, yet some public TCRs appeared in many donors.

The protocol was immunoSEQ multiplex PCR, while the TCRdb copy is restricted to in-frame clones and leaves out a portion. The sample has over 100,000 clones, 88% seen once. V is TRBV11-2 and J is TRBJ2-7, with TRBD2 matching over 9 bases. The sample taken for sequencing was PBMCs. This TCR derives from a young woman in good health and CMV-seropositive. In DNA, the CDR3 is TGTGCCAGCAGCTCCTCCCGACGACTAGCGGCCCCTTACGAGCAGTACTTC. This encodes CASSSSRRLAAPYEQYF.